This T cell receptor beta chain was sequenced during a study of blood T cells in healthy people across ages. Study-level findings and limits: Strongly correlated with naive T cell percentage was TCR beta diversity.

There were healthy Caucasian individuals from Russia, aged roughly 6 to 90, serving as donors. Looked up from germline, CDR1 is SGHTA and CDR2 is FQGTGA. The CDR3 sequence is 13 residues long. V gave up 4 bases and J gave up 4 bases, with 10 bases separating them. Details on this clonotype: The antigen remains undetermined.

A sample-barcoded 5' primer and a J-beta primer mix were used in a second PCR of about 7 to 12 cycles. Every cDNA molecule bore a tag from a template-switch adaptor containing 12 random nucleotides. TCRdb re-derived calls from the 5' RACE reads in MiXCR, one entry per CDR3 protein. The sample has about 1.5 million distinct CDR3 sequences, 35% to 45% seen once. This sequence originates from a woman younger than 35 in good health. Sequenced sample: blood. The chain employs TRBV7-3 and TRBJ1-1; D unclear. The CDR3 DNA follows: TGTGCCAGCAGCTCCGATGTAGTCACTGAAGCTTTCTTT. Encoded protein: CASSSDVVTEAFF.